This entry lists 6 T cell receptor beta chains sequenced from one sample in a study of response to subunit inactivated influenza vaccine. TCRdb processed the RT-PCR reads anew with MiXCR; each CDR3 protein has one entry. Altogether fewer than 750,000 distinct CDR3 sequences are present, roughly 15% being singletons, with the ten largest covering 11%. The specimen comprised PBMCs from blood, sampled roughly 12 days after vaccination. These receptors originate from a man aged 50-59 years who received an inactivated influenza vaccine.

The sample holds a few counts of this clonotype. This chain links TRBV12-3 or TRBV12-4 with TRBJ2-3; D may correspond to TRBD1 or TRBD2 (6 bases each). The ends were cut back, 5 bases at V and 4 bases at J, with 19 bases in the middle. This CDR3 has 16 amino acids. As DNA, the CDR3 is TGTGCCAGCAGTAGACCCCCGATCGGGGGCCCAGATACGCAGTATTTT. This translates into CASSRPPIGGPDTQYF.

In this sample, this clonotype turned up a few times. The chain recombines TRBV10-3 with TRBJ2-2; 9 bases fit TRBD1. Germline V gives CDR1 ENHRY, CDR2 SYGVKD. The CDR3 consists of 15 residues. The junction had 5 bases not matched to a gene; V was cut back by 6 bases and J by 3 bases. The DNA for the CDR3 is TGTGCCATCAGCGGGACAGGGTCAGACACCGGGGAGCTGTTTTTT. Translated: CAISGTGSDTGELFF.

The genes are TRBV12-3 or TRBV12-4 and TRBJ1-5; no firm D call. This CDR3 spans 13 amino acids. Trimming left V 5 bases short and J 9 bases short, with 14 bases between. The CDR3 is CASSPFGEGPQHF. CDR3 DNA sequence: TGTGCCAGCAGTCCTTTTGGGGAGGGGCCCCAGCATTTT.

This clonotype was counted between two and nine times. The rearrangement links TRBV7-2 to TRBJ1-5, with D maybe TRBD1 (5 bases). Trimming shortened V by 5 bases and J by 1 base, and 18 bases separated the two germline ends. Looked up from germline, CDR1 is SGHTA and CDR2 is FQGNSA. The CDR3 sequence is 17 residues long. CDR3 DNA: TGTGCCAGCAGCCGCTTCGGGGCAAGCGGAAGCAATCAGCCCCAGCATTTT. This codes for CASSRFGASGSNQPQHF.

This clonotype has just a few counts. The junction differs from germline at one of its ends, possibly a read error. V usage is TRBV12-3 or TRBV12-4 and J usage is TRBJ2-1; D gene unclear. The CDR3 sequence is 14 residues long. The CDR3 region has the DNA TGTGCCAGCAGTTTAGTCCTGTCCTCCAATGAGCAGTTCTTC. Protein product: CASSLVLSSNEQFF.

This chain joins TRBV25-1 and TRBJ2-7, with D perhaps TRBD2 (6 bases). The germline V gene encodes CDR1 MGHDK and CDR2 SYGVNS. The V end was cut by 6 bases, the J end by 1 base, with 10 bases between. The CDR3 length is 13 residues. The CDR3 is CASREGGSYEQYF. Written as DNA, the CDR3 is TGTGCCAGCAGGGAGGGTGGGTCCTACGAGCAGTACTTC.